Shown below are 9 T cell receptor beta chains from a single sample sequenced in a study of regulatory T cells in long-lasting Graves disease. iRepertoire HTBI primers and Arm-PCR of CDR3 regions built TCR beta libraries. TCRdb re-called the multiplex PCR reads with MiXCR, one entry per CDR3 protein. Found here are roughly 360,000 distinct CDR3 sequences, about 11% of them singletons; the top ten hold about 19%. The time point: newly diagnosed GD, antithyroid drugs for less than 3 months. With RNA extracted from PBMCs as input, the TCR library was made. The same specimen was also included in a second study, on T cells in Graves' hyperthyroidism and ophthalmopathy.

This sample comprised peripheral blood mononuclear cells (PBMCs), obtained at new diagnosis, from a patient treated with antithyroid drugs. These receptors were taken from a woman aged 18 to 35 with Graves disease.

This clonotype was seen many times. CDR3 sequence reads: CASSLHIEQYF. The CDR3, as DNA: TGTGCCAGCAGTCTCCATATCGAGCAGTACTTC. The rearrangement uses TRBV12-3 or TRBV12-4 and TRBJ2-7; D is ambiguous. The CDR3 consists of 11 residues. With 5 bases removed from V and 6 bases from J, the gap between germline ends came to 8 bases.

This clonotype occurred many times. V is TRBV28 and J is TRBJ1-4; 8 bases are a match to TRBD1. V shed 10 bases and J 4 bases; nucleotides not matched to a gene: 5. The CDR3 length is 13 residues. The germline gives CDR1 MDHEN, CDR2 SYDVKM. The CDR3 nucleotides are TGTGCCATGCGAGGACAGGGTAATGAAAAACTGTTTTTT. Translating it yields CAMRGQGNEKLFF.

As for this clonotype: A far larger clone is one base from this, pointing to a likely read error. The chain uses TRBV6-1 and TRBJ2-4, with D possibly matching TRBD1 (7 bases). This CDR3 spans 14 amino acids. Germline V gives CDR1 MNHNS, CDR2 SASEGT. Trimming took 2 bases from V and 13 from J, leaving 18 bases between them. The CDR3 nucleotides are TGTGCCAGCAGTGAAAAGCCCGACAGGGAGGAGCAGTACTTC. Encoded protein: CASSEKPDREEQYF.

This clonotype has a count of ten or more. CDR3 protein: CAISGGTDTQYF. The CDR3 DNA reads as TGTGCCATCAGTGGAGGCACAGATACGCAGTATTTT. The V call is TRBV10-3, the J call TRBJ2-3, with D unclear. Germline CDR1 reads ENHRY; CDR2 reads SYGVKD. The CDR3 runs to 12 residues. Trimming left V 4 bases short and J 1 base short, with 3 bases between.

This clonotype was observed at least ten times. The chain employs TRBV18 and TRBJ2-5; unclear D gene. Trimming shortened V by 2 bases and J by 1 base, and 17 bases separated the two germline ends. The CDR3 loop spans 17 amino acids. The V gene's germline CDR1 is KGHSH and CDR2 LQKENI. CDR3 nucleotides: TGTGCCAGCTCACCAATCCCGGGCTGGGGTGCCCAAGAGACCCAGTACTTC. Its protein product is CASSPIPGWGAQETQYF.

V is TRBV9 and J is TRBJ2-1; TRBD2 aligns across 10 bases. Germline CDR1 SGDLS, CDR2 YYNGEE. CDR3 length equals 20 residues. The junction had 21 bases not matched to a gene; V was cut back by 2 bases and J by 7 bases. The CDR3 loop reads CASSVTEGWSGRAFFNEQFF. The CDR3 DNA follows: TGTGCCAGCAGCGTTACTGAGGGGTGGAGCGGGAGGGCCTTTTTTAATGAGCAGTTCTTC.

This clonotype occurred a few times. CDR3 in amino acids: CASSARTGDATGELFF. CDR3 nucleotide sequence: TGTGCCAGCAGTGCCCGGACAGGTGATGCCACCGGGGAGCTGTTTTTT. This chain joins TRBV27 and TRBJ2-2, with 7 bases identical to TRBD1. CDR1 is MNHEY, CDR2 SMNVEV, per germline (reference sequence). This CDR3 has 16 residues. V lost 5 bases, J lost 4 bases, and 10 bases stayed unmatched.

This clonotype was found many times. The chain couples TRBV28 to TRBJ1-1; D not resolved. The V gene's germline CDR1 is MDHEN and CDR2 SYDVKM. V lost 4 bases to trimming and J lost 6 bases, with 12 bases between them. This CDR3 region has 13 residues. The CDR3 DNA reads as TGTGCCAGCAGTTGGAGGGAAGGCGCTGAAGCTTTCTTT. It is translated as CASSWREGAEAFF.

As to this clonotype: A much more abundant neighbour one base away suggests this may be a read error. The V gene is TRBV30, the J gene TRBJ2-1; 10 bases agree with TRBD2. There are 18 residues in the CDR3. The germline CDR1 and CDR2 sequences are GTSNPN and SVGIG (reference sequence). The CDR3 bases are TGTGCCTGGAGTAAAGGTCGACTAGCGGGCCGCGATTACAATGAGCAGCTCTTC. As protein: CAWSKGRLAGRDYNEQLF.